The table lists the clone carrying this TCR beta chain with many counts. Its antigen is still unknown. In germline, CDR1 is DFQATT, CDR2 SNEGSKA (reference sequence). The CDR3 totals 13 residues. The junction had 8 bases not matched to a gene; V was cut back by 6 bases and J by 4 bases. This sample stems from a study of Graves' ophthalmopathy and Graves' hyperthyroidism. Ophthalmopathy donors were characterized by moderate-to-severe activity, CAS of at least 3, NOSPECS of at least 4, and duration under 3 months. RNA transcripts yielded amplified TCR beta CDR3 regions. First-round RT-PCR with HTBI primers preceded a second-round multiplex PCR. TCRdb processed the multiplex PCR reads anew with MiXCR; each CDR3 protein has one entry. The sample holds almost 400,000 distinct CDR3 sequences, approximately 16% seen once. General study results and limits: Ophthalmopathy and stable hyperthyroidism were discriminated by a 13-signature model, with about 91% sensitivity and approximately 78% specificity. Among expanded thyroid clonotypes above 0.001 frequency, most also occurred in blood.

J is TRBJ1-2 and V is TRBV20-1, with 7 positions matching TRBD1. The clonotype originates from a woman aged 18-29 years with Graves' ophthalmopathy. The sequenced sample was peripheral blood. Written as DNA, the CDR3 is TGCAGTGCCTCAGGGGGGCTGGTCTATGGCTACACCTTC. As protein: CSASGGLVYGYTF.